This TCR beta chain was sequenced for a study of post-analysis software for immune sequencing data. Study at large: Secondary progressive, relapsing-remitting and progressive-relapsing multiple sclerosis were among the included disease courses.

Broader study findings: Compared with controls, patients had more of about five TRBV segments, including TRBV5-6, TRBV5-1 and TRBV20-1. By F measure, strong co-clustering occurred among samples prepared in the same batch. Multiple sclerosis patients had significantly lower normalized Chao1 diversity than controls.

Carried by the TCR beta cDNA libraries were unique molecular identifiers. Using its own MiXCR run on the PCR reads, TCRdb lists one record per CDR3 protein. The repertoire includes roughly 870,000 distinct CDR3 sequences, about 53% of them detected once, and 4.6% sits in the top ten. V shed 0 bases and J 3 bases; nucleotides not matched to a gene: 3. The germline V gene has CDR1 DFQATT and CDR2 SNEGSKA (reference sequence). The CDR3 is 14 amino acids. A word on this clonotype: Its antigen is still unknown.

The chain has TRBV20-1 and TRBJ2-7, with 9 bases that match TRBD1. The origin of this receptor is a girl aged 5 to 17 with multiple sclerosis. The sample was blood. The CDR3: CSARDGDRDYEQYF. The DNA for the CDR3 is TGCAGTGCTAGAGATGGGGACAGGGACTACGAGCAGTACTTC.